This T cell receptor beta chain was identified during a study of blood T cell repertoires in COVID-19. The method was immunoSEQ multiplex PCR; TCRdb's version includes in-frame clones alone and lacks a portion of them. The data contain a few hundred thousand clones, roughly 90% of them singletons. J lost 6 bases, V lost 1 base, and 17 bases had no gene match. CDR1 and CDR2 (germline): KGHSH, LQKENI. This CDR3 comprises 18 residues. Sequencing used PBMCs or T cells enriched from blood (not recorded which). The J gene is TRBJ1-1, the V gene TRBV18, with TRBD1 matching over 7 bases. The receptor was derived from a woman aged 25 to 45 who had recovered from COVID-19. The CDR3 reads CASSPLTGGGPGDPEAFF. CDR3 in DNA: TGTGCCAGCTCACCACTCACGGGAGGGGGCCCTGGGGACCCTGAAGCTTTCTTT. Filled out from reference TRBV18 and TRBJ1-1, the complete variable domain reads NAGVMQNPRHLVRRRGQEARLRCSPMKGHSHVYWYRQLPEEGLKFMVYLQKENIIDESGMPKERFSAEFPKEGPSILRIQQVVRGDSAAYFCASSPLTGGGPGDPEAFFGQGTRLTVV.